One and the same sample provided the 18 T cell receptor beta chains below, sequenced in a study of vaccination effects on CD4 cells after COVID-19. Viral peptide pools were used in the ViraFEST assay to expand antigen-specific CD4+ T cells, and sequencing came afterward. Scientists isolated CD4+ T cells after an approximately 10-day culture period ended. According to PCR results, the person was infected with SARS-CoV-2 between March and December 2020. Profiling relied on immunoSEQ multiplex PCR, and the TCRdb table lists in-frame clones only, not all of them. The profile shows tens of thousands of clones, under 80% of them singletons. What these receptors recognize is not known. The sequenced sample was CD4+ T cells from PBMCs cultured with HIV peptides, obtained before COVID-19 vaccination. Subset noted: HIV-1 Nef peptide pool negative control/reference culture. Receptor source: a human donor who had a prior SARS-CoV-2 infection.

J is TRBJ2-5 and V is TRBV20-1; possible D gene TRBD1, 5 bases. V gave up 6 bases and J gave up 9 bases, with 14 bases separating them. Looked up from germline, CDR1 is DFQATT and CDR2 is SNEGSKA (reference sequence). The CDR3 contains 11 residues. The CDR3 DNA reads TGCAGTGCATTGAATCAAGGGGCCCAGTACTTC. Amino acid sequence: CSALNQGAQYF.

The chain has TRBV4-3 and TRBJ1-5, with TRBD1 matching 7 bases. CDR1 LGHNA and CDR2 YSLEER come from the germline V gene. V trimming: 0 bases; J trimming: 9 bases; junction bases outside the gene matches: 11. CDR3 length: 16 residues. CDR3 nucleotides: TGCGCCAGCAGCCAAGATTTAGGGACAGCCTTTCGGCCCCAGCATTTT. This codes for CASSQDLGTAFRPQHF.

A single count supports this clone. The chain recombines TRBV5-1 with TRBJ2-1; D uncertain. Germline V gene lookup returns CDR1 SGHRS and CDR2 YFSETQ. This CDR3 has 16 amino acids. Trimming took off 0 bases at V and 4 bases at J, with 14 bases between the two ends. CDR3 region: CASSLGNSLNYNEQFF. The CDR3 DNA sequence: TGCGCCAGCAGCTTGGGTAACAGCCTGAATTACAATGAGCAGTTCTTC.

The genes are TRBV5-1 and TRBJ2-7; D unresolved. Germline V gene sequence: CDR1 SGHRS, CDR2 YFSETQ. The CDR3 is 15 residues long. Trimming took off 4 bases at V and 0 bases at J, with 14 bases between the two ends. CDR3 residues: CASSPDGKNSYEQYF. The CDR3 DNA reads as TGCGCCAGCAGCCCGGACGGAAAGAACTCCTACGAGCAGTACTTC.

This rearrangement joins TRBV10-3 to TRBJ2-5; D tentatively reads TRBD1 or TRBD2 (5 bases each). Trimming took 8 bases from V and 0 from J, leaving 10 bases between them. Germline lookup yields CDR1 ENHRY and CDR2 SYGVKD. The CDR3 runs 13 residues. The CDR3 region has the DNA TGTGCCATCTCGGGGCAGTACCAAGAGACCCAGTACTTC. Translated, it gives CAISGQYQETQYF.

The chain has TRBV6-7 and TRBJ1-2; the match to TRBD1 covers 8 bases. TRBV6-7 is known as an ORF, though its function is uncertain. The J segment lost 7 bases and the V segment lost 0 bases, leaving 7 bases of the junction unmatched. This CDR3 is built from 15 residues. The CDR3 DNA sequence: TGTGCCAGCAGTTACTCCCAGGGACAGGAGAGTGGCTACACCTTC. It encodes CASSYSQGQESGYTF.

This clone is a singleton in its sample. Here the CDR3 reads CASSRQGDGYNSPLHF. CDR3 DNA sequence: TGCGCCAGCAGTCGACAGGGGGACGGCTATAATTCACCCCTCCACTTT. The chain employs TRBV5-1 and TRBJ1-6, with TRBD1 matching 9 bases. The CDR3 loop spans 16 amino acids. Germline lookup yields CDR1 SGHRS and CDR2 YFSETQ. V lost 5 bases to trimming and J lost 3 bases; unmatched junction nucleotides: 6.

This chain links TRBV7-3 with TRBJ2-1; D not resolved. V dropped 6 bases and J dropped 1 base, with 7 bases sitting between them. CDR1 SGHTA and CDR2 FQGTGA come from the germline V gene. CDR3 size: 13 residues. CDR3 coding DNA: TGTGCCAGCAGTCCAGGTTCCTACAATGAGCAGTTCTTC. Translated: CASSPGSYNEQFF.

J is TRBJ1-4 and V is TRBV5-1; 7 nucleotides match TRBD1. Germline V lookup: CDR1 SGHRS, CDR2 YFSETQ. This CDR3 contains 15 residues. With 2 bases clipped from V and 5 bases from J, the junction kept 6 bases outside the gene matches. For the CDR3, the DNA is TGCGCCAGCAGCTTACACAGGGGTCTCAATGAAAAACTGTTTTTT. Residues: CASSLHRGLNEKLFF.

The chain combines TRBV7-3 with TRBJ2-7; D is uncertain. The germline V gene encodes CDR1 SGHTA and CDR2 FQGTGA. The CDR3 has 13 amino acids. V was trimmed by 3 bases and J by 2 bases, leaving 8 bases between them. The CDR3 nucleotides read TGTGCCAGCAGCTTGGGAAGAACCTACGAGCAGTACTTC. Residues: CASSLGRTYEQYF.

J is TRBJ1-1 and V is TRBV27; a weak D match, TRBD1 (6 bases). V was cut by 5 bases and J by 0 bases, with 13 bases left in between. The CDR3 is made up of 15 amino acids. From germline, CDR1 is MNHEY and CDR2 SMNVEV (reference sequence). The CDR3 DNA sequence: TGTGCCAGCAGTCCCCCCGGGACACTGAACACTGAAGCTTTCTTT. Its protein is CASSPPGTLNTEAFF.

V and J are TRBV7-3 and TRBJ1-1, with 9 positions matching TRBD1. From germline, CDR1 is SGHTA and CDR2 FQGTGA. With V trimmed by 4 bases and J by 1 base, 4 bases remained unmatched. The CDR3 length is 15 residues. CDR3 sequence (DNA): TGTGCCAGCAGCTCCTGGACAGGGGAGAACACTGAAGCTTTCTTT. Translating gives CASSSWTGENTEAFF.

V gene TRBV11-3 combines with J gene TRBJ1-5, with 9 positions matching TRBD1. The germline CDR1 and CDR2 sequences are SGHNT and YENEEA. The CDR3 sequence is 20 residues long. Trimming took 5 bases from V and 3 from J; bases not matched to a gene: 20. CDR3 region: CASSETWGQGTEELNQPQHF. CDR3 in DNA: TGTGCCAGCAGCGAAACTTGGGGACAGGGAACGGAAGAACTCAATCAGCCCCAGCATTTT.

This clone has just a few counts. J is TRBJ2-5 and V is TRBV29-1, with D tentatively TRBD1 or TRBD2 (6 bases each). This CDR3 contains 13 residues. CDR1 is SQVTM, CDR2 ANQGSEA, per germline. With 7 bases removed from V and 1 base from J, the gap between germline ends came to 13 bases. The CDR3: CSGSRGAQETQYF. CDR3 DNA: TGCAGCGGATCAAGGGGGGCCCAAGAGACCCAGTACTTC.

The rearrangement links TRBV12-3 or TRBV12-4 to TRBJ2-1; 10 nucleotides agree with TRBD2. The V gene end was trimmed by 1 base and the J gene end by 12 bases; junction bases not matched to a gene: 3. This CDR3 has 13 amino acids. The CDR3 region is CASSLETSGPQFF. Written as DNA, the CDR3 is TGTGCCAGCAGTTTAGAGACTAGCGGGCCGCAGTTCTTC.

CDR3 nucleotide sequence: TGTGCCAGCAGCTTTTCACCGAACACTGAAGCTTTCTTT. Amino acid sequence: CASSFSPNTEAFF. V gene TRBV7-9 combines with J gene TRBJ1-1; D not certain. Germline lookup yields CDR1 SEHNR and CDR2 FQNEAQ (reference sequence). Trimming stripped 3 bases from V and 1 base from J, with 6 bases between. This CDR3 is 13 amino acids long.

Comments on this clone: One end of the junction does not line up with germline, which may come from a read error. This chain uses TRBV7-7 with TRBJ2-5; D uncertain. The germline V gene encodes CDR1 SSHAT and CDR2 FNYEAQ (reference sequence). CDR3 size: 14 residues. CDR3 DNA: TGTGCTAGCAGCTTACAATTCAGCGAAGAGACCCAGTACTTC. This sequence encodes CASSLQFSEETQYF.

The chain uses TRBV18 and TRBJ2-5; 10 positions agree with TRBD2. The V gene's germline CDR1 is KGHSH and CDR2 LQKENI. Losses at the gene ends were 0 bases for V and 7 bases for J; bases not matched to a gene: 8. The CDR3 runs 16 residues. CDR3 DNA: TGTGCCAGCTCACCACCCGCTAGCGGGAGCCAGGGGACCCAGTACTTC. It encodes CASSPPASGSQGTQYF.